The 12 T cell receptor beta chains presented below share a single source sample, sequenced in a study of graft-versus-host responses after intestinal transplantation. Using immunoSEQ multiplex PCR, the repertoire was profiled, and TCRdb retains in-frame clones only, with some absent. Of some 86,000 clones listed, around 90% are singletons. No antigen has been assigned to these receptors. The starting material was unstimulated CD4+ T cells sorted from spleen or lymph node cells, obtained before transplant. The receptors come from a human donor who was the organ donor for an intestinal transplant.

This clone was detected only a few times. The chain joins TRBV11-2 to TRBJ1-1; TRBD1 matches at 8 bases. Unmatched junction bases numbered 12, after V lost 5 bases and J lost 1 base. CDR3 length equals 17 residues. Germline CDR1 SGHAT, CDR2 FQNNGV. DNA of the CDR3: TGTGCCAGCAGCCCATCGGGCAGGGGGCTTTCGAACACTGAAGCTTTCTTT. Its translation: CASSPSGRGLSNTEAFF.

This rearrangement joins TRBV18 to TRBJ1-2; D is possibly TRBD1 (6 bases). V shed 4 bases and J shed 0 bases, with 9 bases lying between them. The CDR3 extends over 14 amino acids. The V gene's germline CDR1 is KGHSH and CDR2 LQKENI. The CDR3 region is CASSQQGSNYGYTF. Here the CDR3 DNA reads TGTGCCAGCTCACAACAGGGATCTAACTATGGCTACACCTTC.

This clone was found a few times. The chain has TRBV5-1 and TRBJ2-7; 12 bases align to TRBD1. This CDR3 comprises 15 residues. Trimming took 0 bases from V and 2 from J; bases not matched to a gene: 0. Germline V lookup: CDR1 SGHRS, CDR2 YFSETQ. CDR3 protein: CASSLGDRGPYEQYF. DNA for the CDR3: TGCGCCAGCAGCTTGGGGGACAGGGGGCCCTACGAGCAGTACTTC.

This clone was counted once. J is TRBJ2-3 and V is TRBV28, with 15 bases identical to TRBD2. The germline V gene encodes CDR1 MDHEN and CDR2 SYDVKM. The CDR3 has 18 residues. The ends lost 5 bases at V and 3 bases at J; junction bases unmatched: 9. The CDR3 region is CASSPPGLAGGVTDTQYF. The CDR3 DNA reads TGTGCCAGCAGTCCTCCCGGACTAGCGGGAGGGGTAACAGATACGCAGTATTTT.

This clone has a handful of counts. The chain is built from TRBV6-5 and TRBJ1-6; D gene unclear. The CDR3 spans 15 residues. Trimming removed 6 bases at V and 10 bases at J, with 19 bases between. Germline CDR1 and CDR2: MNHEY and SVGAGI. CDR3 region: CASRNGGIWGSPLHF. CDR3 nucleotides: TGTGCCAGCAGGAACGGAGGGATTTGGGGATCACCCCTCCACTTT.

This clone was recorded a few times. The V and J genes are TRBV4-2 and TRBJ2-7, with 10 bases matching TRBD2. Trimming cost V 1 base and J 2 bases; bases outside gene matches: 2. The germline gives CDR1 LGHNA, CDR2 YNFKEQ. This CDR3 spans 15 amino acids. The CDR3 region has the DNA TGTGCCAGCAGCCAAGGCGGACTAGCGGCCTACGAGCAGTACTTC. This codes for CASSQGGLAAYEQYF.

The chain employs TRBV5-4 and TRBJ2-3; TRBD2 agrees at 11 bases. Looked up from germline, CDR1 is SGHNT and CDR2 is YYREEE (reference sequence). Trimming cost V 3 bases and J 3 bases; bases outside gene matches: 3. CDR3 size: 15 residues. CDR3 nucleotide sequence: TGTGCCAGCAGCTCAACTAGCGGGGGAACAGATACGCAGTATTTT. Translation gives CASSSTSGGTDTQYF.

The genes are TRBV2 and TRBJ2-5; D is uncertain. Germline V gives CDR1 SNHLY, CDR2 FYNNEI. This CDR3 contains 14 residues. Between the trimmed V and J ends, which lost 4 bases and 1 base, there was a span of 10 bases. Written as DNA, the CDR3 is TGTGCCAGCAGTGCAGAGGTAGCCCAAGAGACCCAGTACTTC. This sequence encodes CASSAEVAQETQYF.

The chain couples TRBV6-5 to TRBJ2-1; maybe TRBD2 (6 bases). Trimming took off 6 bases at V and 7 bases at J, with 16 bases between the two ends. CDR3 size: 14 residues. Germline CDR1 MNHEY, CDR2 SVGAGI. CDR3 DNA: TGTGCCAGCAGACGGGGGACCGCTTGGAATGAGCAGTTCTTC. Protein: CASRRGTAWNEQFF.

V gene TRBV11-3 combines with J gene TRBJ2-5; tentatively, D is TRBD1 (6 bases). V was cut by 5 bases and J by 2 bases, with 9 bases left in between. The CDR3 runs 13 residues. Per the germline V gene, CDR1 is SGHNT and CDR2 is YENEEA. CDR3 nucleotides: TGTGCCAGCAGCACCGGGACACAAGAGACCCAGTACTTC. The encoded protein is CASSTGTQETQYF.

The chain employs TRBV7-2 and TRBJ2-1; no clear D. The CDR3 spans 17 residues. Germline-derived CDR1 and CDR2 are SGHTA and FQGNSA. Trimming removed 0 bases at V and 0 bases at J, with 12 bases between. The CDR3 reads CASSLAYDWSSYNEQFF. The CDR3 region has the DNA TGTGCCAGCAGCTTAGCCTACGACTGGAGCTCCTACAATGAGCAGTTCTTC.

The rearrangement links TRBV4-1 to TRBJ1-4; the D is unclear. The V end lost 4 bases, the J end lost 3 bases, and 12 bases lay between the germline ends. From germline, CDR1 is MGHRA and CDR2 YSYEKL. The CDR3 covers 15 residues. The CDR3 loop is CASSREGRANEKLFF. The CDR3 DNA follows: TGCGCCAGCAGCCGCGAGGGTCGGGCTAATGAAAAACTGTTTTTT.